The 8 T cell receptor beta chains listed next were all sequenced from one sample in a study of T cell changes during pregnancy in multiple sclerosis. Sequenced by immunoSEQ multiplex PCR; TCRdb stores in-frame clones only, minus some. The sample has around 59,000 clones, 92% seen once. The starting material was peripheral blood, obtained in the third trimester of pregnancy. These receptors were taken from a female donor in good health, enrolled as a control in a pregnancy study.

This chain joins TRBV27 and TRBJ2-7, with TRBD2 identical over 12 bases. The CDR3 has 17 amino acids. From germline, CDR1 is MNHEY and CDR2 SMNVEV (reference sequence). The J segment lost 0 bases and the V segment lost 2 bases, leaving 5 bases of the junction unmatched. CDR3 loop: CASSLGLAGSHSYEQYF. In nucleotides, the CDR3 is TGTGCCAGCAGTTTAGGACTAGCGGGATCTCACTCCTACGAGCAGTACTTC.

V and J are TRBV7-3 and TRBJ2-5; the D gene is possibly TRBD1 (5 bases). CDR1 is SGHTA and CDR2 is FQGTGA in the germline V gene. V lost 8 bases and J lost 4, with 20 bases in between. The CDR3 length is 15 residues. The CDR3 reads CASAFGAGRGETQYF. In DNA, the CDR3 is TGTGCCAGCGCGTTTGGAGCAGGGCGAGGAGAGACCCAGTACTTC. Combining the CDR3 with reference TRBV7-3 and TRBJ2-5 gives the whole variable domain GAGVSQTPSNKVTEKGKYVELRCDPISGHTALYWYRQSLGQGPEFLIYFQGTGAADDSGLPNDRFFAVRPEGSVSTLKIQRTERGDSAVYLCASAFGAGRGETQYFGPGTRLLVL.

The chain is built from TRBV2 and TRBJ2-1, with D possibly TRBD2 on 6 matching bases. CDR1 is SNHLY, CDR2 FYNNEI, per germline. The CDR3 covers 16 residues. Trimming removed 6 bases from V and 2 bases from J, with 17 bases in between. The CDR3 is CASSQLAIGTYNEQFF. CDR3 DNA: TGTGCCAGCAGCCAACTAGCTATAGGGACCTACAATGAGCAGTTCTTC.

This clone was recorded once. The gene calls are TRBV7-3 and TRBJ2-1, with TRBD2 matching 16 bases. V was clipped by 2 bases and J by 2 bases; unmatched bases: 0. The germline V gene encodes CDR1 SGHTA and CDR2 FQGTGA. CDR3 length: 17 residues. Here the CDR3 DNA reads TGTGCCAGCAGCTTAGGGACTAGCGGGAGGGCCTACAATGAGCAGTTCTTC. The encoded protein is CASSLGTSGRAYNEQFF.

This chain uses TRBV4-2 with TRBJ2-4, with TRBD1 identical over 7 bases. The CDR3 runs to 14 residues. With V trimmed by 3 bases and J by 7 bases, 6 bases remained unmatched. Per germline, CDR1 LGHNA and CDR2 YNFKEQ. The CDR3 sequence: CASSQITRGNIQYF. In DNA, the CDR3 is TGTGCCAGCAGCCAGATTACCAGGGGGAACATTCAGTACTTC.

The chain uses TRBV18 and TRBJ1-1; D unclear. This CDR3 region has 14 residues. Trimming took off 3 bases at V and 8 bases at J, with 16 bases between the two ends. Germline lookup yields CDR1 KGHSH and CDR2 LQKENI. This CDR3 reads CASSPDPDGEEAFF. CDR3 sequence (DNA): TGTGCCAGCTCACCTGACCCGGACGGGGAAGAAGCTTTCTTT.

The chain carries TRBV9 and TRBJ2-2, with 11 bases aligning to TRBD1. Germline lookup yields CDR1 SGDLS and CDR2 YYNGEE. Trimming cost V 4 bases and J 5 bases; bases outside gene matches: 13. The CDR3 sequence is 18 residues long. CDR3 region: CASSYNPGQGAGTGELFF. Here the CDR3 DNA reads TGTGCCAGCAGCTATAATCCCGGACAGGGGGCCGGGACCGGGGAGCTGTTTTTT. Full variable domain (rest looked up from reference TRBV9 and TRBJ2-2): DSGVTQTPKHLITATGQRVTLRCSPRSGDLSVYWYQQSLDQGLQFLIQYYNGEERAKGNILERFSAQQFPDLHSELNLSSLELGDSALYFCASSYNPGQGAGTGELFFGEGSRLTVL.

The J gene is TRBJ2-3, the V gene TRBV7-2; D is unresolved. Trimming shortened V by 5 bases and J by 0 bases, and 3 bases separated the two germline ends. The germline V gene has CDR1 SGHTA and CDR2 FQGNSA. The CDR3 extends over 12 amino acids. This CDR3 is CASSLSTDTQYF. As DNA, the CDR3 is TGTGCCAGCAGCCTTAGCACAGATACGCAGTATTTT. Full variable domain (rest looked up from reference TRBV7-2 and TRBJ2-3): GAGVSQSPSNKVTEKGKDVELRCDPISGHTALYWYRQSLGQGLEFLIYFQGNSAPDKSGLPSDRFSAERTGGSVSTLTIQRTQQEDSAVYLCASSLSTDTQYFGPGTRLTVL.